The next 31 T cell receptor beta chains were all read from a single sample in a study of blood T cell repertoires in COVID-19. Libraries were prepared by immunoSEQ multiplex PCR; TCRdb keeps only in-frame clonotypes and omits some of them. The data contain almost 250,000 clones, roughly 85% of them singletons. The sample taken for sequencing was PBMCs or T cells enriched from blood (not recorded which). All receptors come from a woman in her forties or fifties with acute COVID-19.

The CDR3 nucleotides are TGCGCCAGCGGGGGGGAGACAGGGGCGCACAATGAGCAGTTCTTC. This codes for CASGGETGAHNEQFF. V gene TRBV5-1 combines with J gene TRBJ2-1, with a possible D match to TRBD1 (8 bases). Trimming removed 7 bases at V and 5 bases at J, with 19 bases between. Germline loops: CDR1 SGHRS, CDR2 YFSETQ. This CDR3 region has 15 residues.

For the CDR3, the DNA is TGTGCCTGGAGTGTAAGCGGGGCCTTCGGGCAGCCCCAGCATTTT. Its translation is CAWSVSGAFGQPQHF. The V gene is TRBV30, the J gene TRBJ1-5, with a weak D call TRBD1 (5 bases). Germline CDR1 is GTSNPN and CDR2 is SVGIG (reference sequence). CDR3 length equals 15 residues. Deletions cut 0 bases from V and 7 bases from J, with 16 bases between. Full variable domain (remainder filled in from reference TRBV30 and TRBJ1-5): SQTIHQWPATLVQPVGSPLSLECTVEGTSNPNLYWYRQAAGRGLQLLFYSVGIGQISSEVPQNLSASRPQDRQFILSSKKLLLSDSGFYLCAWSVSGAFGQPQHFGDGTRLSIL.

CDR3 protein: CASSQEGGLAGPSSYNEQFF. The CDR3 coding sequence is TGTGCCAGCAGCCAAGAAGGGGGACTAGCGGGTCCGAGCTCCTACAATGAGCAGTTCTTC. This chain joins TRBV3-1 (or the pseudogene TRBV3-2) and TRBJ2-1; 12 bases are shared with TRBD2. Trimming cost V 0 bases and J 0 bases; bases outside gene matches: 9. This CDR3 is 20 amino acids long. CDR1 is LGHDT, CDR2 YNNKEL, per germline (reference sequence).

This clone was observed a few times. This chain connects TRBV6-5 to TRBJ1-1, with D possibly matching TRBD1 (6 bases). This CDR3 has 14 residues. Germline lookup yields CDR1 MNHEY and CDR2 SVGAGI. V lost 6 bases to trimming and J lost 1 base, with 12 bases between them. The CDR3 loop is CASRAGTPNTEAFF. Here the CDR3 DNA reads TGTGCCAGCAGGGCCGGGACACCGAACACTGAAGCTTTCTTT.

The V gene is TRBV10-3, the J gene TRBJ1-2; TRBD1 agrees at 10 bases. The CDR3 has 15 amino acids. With V trimmed by 6 bases and J by 2 bases, 6 bases remained unmatched. The V gene's germline CDR1 is ENHRY and CDR2 SYGVKD. This chain's CDR3 is CAISTGTGDNYGYTF. In DNA form, the CDR3 reads TGTGCCATCAGCACCGGGACAGGGGACAACTATGGCTACACCTTC.

The chain links TRBV2 to TRBJ2-7; the match to TRBD1 covers 7 bases. The CDR3 has 16 residues. Per germline, CDR1 SNHLY and CDR2 FYNNEI. With 3 bases clipped from V and 0 bases from J, the junction kept 8 bases outside the gene matches. The CDR3 DNA follows: TGTGCCAGCAGTGAGACAGGGATACCTAACTCCTACGAGCAGTACTTC. It is translated as CASSETGIPNSYEQYF.

This sequence joins TRBV6-5 and TRBJ2-3; TRBD2 matches 8 bases. Trimming cost V 4 bases and J 4 bases; bases outside gene matches: 7. The CDR3 is 15 residues long. Germline values: CDR1 MNHEY, CDR2 SVGAGI. As DNA, the CDR3 is TGTGCCAGCAGTTTTCGAGGACTAGCCTCAGATACGCAGTATTTT. It specifies CASSFRGLASDTQYF.

This clone was counted only a few times. J is TRBJ1-1 and V is TRBV7-6, with TRBD1 as a possible D gene (5 bases). The V gene's germline CDR1 is SGHVS and CDR2 FNYEAQ. Trimming pared 1 base from V and 2 bases from J, leaving 11 bases between. CDR3 length equals 15 residues. In DNA, the CDR3 is TGTGCCAGCAGCTTAGAGGCAGGGAAAAACACTGAAGCTTTCTTT. It encodes CASSLEAGKNTEAFF.

The V call is TRBV5-8, the J call TRBJ2-2, with D perhaps matching TRBD2 (6 bases). CDR1 is SGHTS and CDR2 is YDEGEE in the germline V gene. V lost 4 bases and J lost 0, with 13 bases in between. The CDR3 totals 16 residues. This CDR3 is CASSKGLTANTGELFF. The CDR3, as DNA: TGTGCCAGCAGCAAGGGACTTACCGCGAACACCGGGGAGCTGTTTTTT.

The chain employs TRBV5-3 and TRBJ2-7; 10 bases fit TRBD1. TRBV5-3 is an ORF, and what it does is uncertain. V lost 6 bases and J lost 2; bases outside the gene matches: 20. The CDR3 covers 19 residues. CDR3 sequence: CARNLSKESGTGVPYEQYF. The CDR3 DNA is TGTGCCAGAAATTTAAGTAAGGAAAGCGGGACAGGGGTCCCCTACGAGCAGTACTTC.

Here the CDR3 reads CATSLGRDGETQYF. CDR3 bases: TGTGCCACCAGCTTAGGGAGGGATGGGGAGACCCAGTACTTC. V gene TRBV15 combines with J gene TRBJ2-5; 7 bases agree with TRBD2. Germline CDR1 reads LNHNV; CDR2 reads YYDKDF (reference sequence). V trimming: 5 bases; J trimming: 5 bases; junction bases outside the gene matches: 8. There are 14 residues in the CDR3.

The J gene is TRBJ2-7, the V gene TRBV19, with D maybe TRBD1 (5 bases). The CDR3 has 14 residues. The V end lost 3 bases, the J end lost 0 bases, and 9 bases lay between the germline ends. CDR1 is LNHDA and CDR2 is SQIVND in the germline V gene (reference sequence). The CDR3 nucleotides read TGTGCCAGTAGTATCGGACACATCTCCTACGAGCAGTACTTC. Its translation is CASSIGHISYEQYF.

The chain recombines TRBV2 with TRBJ1-1; 7 bases align to TRBD1. Per germline, CDR1 SNHLY and CDR2 FYNNEI. Trimming cost V 9 bases and J 4 bases; bases outside gene matches: 5. The CDR3 runs 12 residues. This CDR3 reads CARDRESTEAFF. CDR3 nucleotides: TGTGCCAGAGACAGGGAGAGCACTGAAGCTTTCTTT. The entire variable domain, with the rest obtained from reference TRBV2 and TRBJ1-1, is as follows: EPEVTQTPSHQVTQMGQEVILRCVPISNHLYFYWYRQILGQKVEFLVSFYNNEISEKSEIFDDQFSVERPDGSNFTLKIRSTKLEDSAMYFCARDRESTEAFFGQGTRLTVV.

The V and J genes are TRBV11-2 and TRBJ2-5; 8 bases line up with TRBD1. Germline V lookup: CDR1 SGHAT, CDR2 FQNNGV. The V segment lost 0 bases and the J segment 2 bases; nucleotides outside the gene matches: 11. The length of the CDR3 is 18 residues. The CDR3 region has the DNA TGTGCCAGCAGCTTAGATCTCCTACAGGGGGGATTACAAGAGACCCAGTACTTC. It codes for CASSLDLLQGGLQETQYF.

This chain uses TRBV5-6 with TRBJ2-7; D is perhaps TRBD2 (5 bases). Germline V gene sequence: CDR1 SGHDT, CDR2 YYEEEE. The CDR3 contains 13 residues. With 3 bases removed from V and 4 bases from J, the gap between germline ends came to 11 bases. CDR3 loop: CASSSGLNYEQYF. DNA for the CDR3: TGTGCCAGCAGCTCCGGACTGAATTACGAGCAGTACTTC.

As concerns this clone: In the same sample, other DNA sequences code for this CDR3. The rearrangement joins TRBV6-5 to TRBJ1-1; 7 bases agree with TRBD1. Losses at the gene ends were 4 bases for V and 0 bases for J; bases not matched to a gene: 2. This CDR3 contains 14 residues. Germline V gene data show CDR1 as MNHEY and CDR2 as SVGAGI. In DNA form, the CDR3 reads TGTGCCAGCAGTTCGACAGGGCTGAACACTGAAGCTTTCTTT. It yields the protein CASSSTGLNTEAFF.

The chain uses TRBV27 and TRBJ2-7; no definite D call. CDR1 and CDR2 from the germline V gene are MNHEY and SMNVEV (reference sequence). The CDR3 contains 15 residues. Trimming cost V 5 bases and J 6 bases, with 20 bases left between them. CDR3 nucleotides: TGTGCCAGCAGTCTCATCCCGAGGCAGTTGGTCGAGCAGTACTTC. As protein: CASSLIPRQLVEQYF.

The chain employs TRBV30 and TRBJ2-2; TRBD2 matches at 10 bases. J was trimmed by 2 bases and V by 2 bases; bases with no gene match: 5. The length of the CDR3 is 16 residues. From germline, CDR1 is GTSNPN and CDR2 SVGIG (reference sequence). The CDR3 DNA reads TGTGCCTGGAGTACCCTAGCGGGGGCAAACACCGGGGAGCTGTTTTTT. Translating it yields CAWSTLAGANTGELFF.

The V gene is TRBV19, the J gene TRBJ1-4; TRBD1 matches at 7 bases. Per the germline V gene, CDR1 is LNHDA and CDR2 is SQIVND (reference sequence). V lost 5 bases to trimming and J lost 8 bases; unmatched junction nucleotides: 5. This CDR3 contains 13 residues. Written as DNA, the CDR3 is TGTGCCAGTAGTGACAGGGCCGAAGAAAAACTGTTTTTT. This gives the protein CASSDRAEEKLFF.

The chain is built from TRBV7-2 and TRBJ2-7; TRBD1 matches at 8 bases. The CDR3 sequence is 13 residues long. V shed 5 bases, J shed 5 bases, and the junction held 5 bases outside the gene matches. The germline V gene encodes CDR1 SGHTA and CDR2 FQGNSA. CDR3 DNA: TGTGCCAGCAGCGGGCGGGACAGGAACGAGCAGTACTTC. Translation gives CASSGRDRNEQYF.

The chain carries TRBV7-8 and TRBJ2-7; the match to TRBD2 covers 10 bases. This CDR3 spans 20 amino acids. Losses at the gene ends were 0 bases for V and 0 bases for J; bases not matched to a gene: 14. Germline CDR1 reads SGHVS; CDR2 reads FQNEAQ. This CDR3 is CASSLAVGLAGDLPSYEQYF. CDR3 bases: TGTGCCAGCAGCTTAGCTGTAGGGCTAGCGGGGGACCTCCCCTCCTACGAGCAGTACTTC.

The gene calls are TRBV6-5 and TRBJ2-7; D is perhaps TRBD2 (6 bases). Per the germline V gene, CDR1 is MNHEY and CDR2 is SVGAGI. The V end lost 8 bases, the J end lost 2 bases, and 13 bases lay between the germline ends. The CDR3 is 13 residues long. Written as DNA, the CDR3 is TGTGCCAGCCTGGGACTGTCGACCTACGAGCAGTACTTC. Translation gives CASLGLSTYEQYF.

V gene TRBV19 combines with J gene TRBJ1-4; TRBD1 might be the D (6 bases). V dropped 4 bases and J dropped 3 bases, with 12 bases sitting between them. CDR3 length equals 15 residues. The germline V gene encodes CDR1 LNHDA and CDR2 SQIVND (reference sequence). The DNA for the CDR3 is TGTGCCAGTAGTACTAACAGGGTACCTAATGAAAAACTGTTTTTT. Its protein is CASSTNRVPNEKLFF.

With regard to this clone: Other DNA sequences in this sample translate to the same CDR3. This chain links TRBV20-1 with TRBJ2-7; maybe TRBD1 (5 bases). This CDR3 contains 11 residues. Trimming stripped 5 bases from V and 2 bases from J, with 7 bases between. CDR1 DFQATT and CDR2 SNEGSKA come from the germline V gene (reference sequence). The CDR3 DNA reads as TGCAGTGCTGGGGCCACCTACGAGCAGTACTTC. Its translation is CSAGATYEQYF.

The V call is TRBV5-8, the J call TRBJ2-1; 8 nucleotides agree with TRBD2. CDR3 length: 17 amino acids. V trimming: 5 bases; J trimming: 2 bases; junction bases outside the gene matches: 12. Germline CDR1 and CDR2: SGHTS and YDEGEE. The CDR3, as DNA: TGTGCCAGCAGTGAATATCGGGGGGGGGCCCCCTACAATGAGCAGTTCTTC. Its protein is CASSEYRGGAPYNEQFF.

The chain couples TRBV3-1 (or the pseudogene TRBV3-2) to TRBJ2-7; D perhaps matches TRBD2 (5 bases). V lost 6 bases, J lost 3 bases, and 9 bases lay in between. This CDR3 has 12 residues. The V gene's germline CDR1 is LGHDT and CDR2 YNNKEL (reference sequence). The CDR3 DNA follows: TGTGCCAGCAGTTCCAGCGGCTACGAGCAGTACTTC. Protein: CASSSSGYEQYF.

CDR3 coding DNA: TGTGCCAGCAGTCAAATTAGGGACAGTAAAGCTTTCTTT. Translated: CASSQIRDSKAFF. This chain connects TRBV2 to TRBJ1-1; 7 bases line up with TRBD1. V lost 5 bases to trimming and J lost 9 bases; unmatched junction nucleotides: 9. Looked up from germline, CDR1 is SNHLY and CDR2 is FYNNEI. CDR3 length: 13 amino acids.

DNA for the CDR3: TGTGCCAGCAGCTTTTCTAGGGGGCTTTTTAACACTGAAGCTTTCTTT. It is translated as CASSFSRGLFNTEAFF. The gene calls are TRBV7-8 and TRBJ1-1; 7 positions match TRBD1. Germline trimming cut 3 bases from V and 2 bases from J; bases unmatched to any gene: 9. From germline, CDR1 is SGHVS and CDR2 FQNEAQ. The length of the CDR3 is 16 residues.

This clone occurred a few times. Other DNA sequences in this specimen translate into the identical CDR3. The chain joins TRBV30 to TRBJ1-5; D unclear. Germline loops: CDR1 GTSNPN, CDR2 SVGIG (reference sequence). Trimming stripped 1 base from V and 1 base from J, with 5 bases between. CDR3 length: 13 amino acids. DNA for the CDR3: TGTGCCTGGAGTGCGGGAAGCAATCAGCCCCAGCATTTT. This encodes CAWSAGSNQPQHF.

This chain links TRBV6-1 with TRBJ1-2, with TRBD1 identical over 12 bases. The J segment lost 7 bases and the V segment lost 3 bases, leaving 6 bases of the junction unmatched. The CDR3 runs 15 residues. Germline CDR1 and CDR2: MNHNS and SASEGT. CDR3 region: CASSDRDRGPSGYTF. The DNA for the CDR3 is TGTGCCAGCAGTGACAGGGACAGGGGGCCTAGTGGCTACACCTTC.

The V gene is TRBV4-3, the J gene TRBJ2-1, with 9 bases matching TRBD2. The V gene end was trimmed by 3 bases and the J gene end by 3 bases; junction bases not matched to a gene: 3. The CDR3 loop spans 15 amino acids. CDR1 and CDR2 from the germline V gene are LGHNA and YSLEER. CDR3 sequence (DNA): TGCGCCAGCAGCCACCTAGCGGGGAGCTACAATGAGCAGTTCTTC. Encoded protein: CASSHLAGSYNEQFF.